The 3 T cell receptor beta chains reported below all come from one sample, sequenced in a study of T cells of healthy individuals. TCRdb reprocessed the 5' RACE reads via MiXCR and lists one record per CDR3 protein. This sample has 60,000 to 75,000 distinct CDR3 sequences, with about a sixth found just once. The receptors come from a human donor in good health.

This clonotype was picked up many times. This rearrangement joins TRBV10-3 to TRBJ2-3; 12 bases fit TRBD2. The CDR3 is made up of 15 amino acids. In germline, CDR1 is ENHRY, CDR2 SYGVKD. With 0 bases clipped from V and 6 bases from J, the junction kept 1 base outside the gene matches. DNA for the CDR3: TGTGCCATCAGTGAGTCGCTAGCGGGAGGGGATACGCAGTATTTT. This sequence encodes CAISESLAGGDTQYF.

This clonotype has just a few counts. The chain recombines TRBV12-3 or TRBV12-4 with TRBJ2-3; D may be TRBD2 (5 bases). The CDR3 runs 13 residues. The V end lost 4 bases, the J end lost 2 bases, and 7 bases lay between the germline ends. The CDR3 nucleotides are TGTGCCAGCAGTTCTCGGGACACAGATACGCAGTATTTT. Translating gives CASSSRDTDTQYF.

This clonotype was counted between two and nine times. This chain uses TRBV7-6 with TRBJ1-4; D is uncertain. Deletions cut 4 bases from V and 0 bases from J, with 3 bases between. This CDR3 has 13 residues. From germline, CDR1 is SGHVS and CDR2 FNYEAQ. CDR3 amino acids: CASSSSTNEKLFF. The DNA of the CDR3 is TGTGCCAGCAGCTCCTCAACTAATGAAAAACTGTTTTTT.